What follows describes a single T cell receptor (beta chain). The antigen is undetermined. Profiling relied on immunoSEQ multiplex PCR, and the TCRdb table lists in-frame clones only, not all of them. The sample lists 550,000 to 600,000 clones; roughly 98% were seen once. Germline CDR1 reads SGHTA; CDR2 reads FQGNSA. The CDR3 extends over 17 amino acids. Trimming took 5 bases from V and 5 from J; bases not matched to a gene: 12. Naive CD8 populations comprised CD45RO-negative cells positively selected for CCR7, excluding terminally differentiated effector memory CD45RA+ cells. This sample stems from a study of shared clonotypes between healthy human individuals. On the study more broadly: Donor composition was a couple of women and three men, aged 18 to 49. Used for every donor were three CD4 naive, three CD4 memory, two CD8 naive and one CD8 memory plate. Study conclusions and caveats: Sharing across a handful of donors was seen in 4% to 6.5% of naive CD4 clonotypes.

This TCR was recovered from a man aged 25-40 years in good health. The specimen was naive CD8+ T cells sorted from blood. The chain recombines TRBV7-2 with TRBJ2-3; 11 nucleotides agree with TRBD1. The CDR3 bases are TGTGCCAGCAGCCCCGCCCCCGGGACAGGGGGTATAGATACGCAGTATTTT. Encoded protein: CASSPAPGTGGIDTQYF.